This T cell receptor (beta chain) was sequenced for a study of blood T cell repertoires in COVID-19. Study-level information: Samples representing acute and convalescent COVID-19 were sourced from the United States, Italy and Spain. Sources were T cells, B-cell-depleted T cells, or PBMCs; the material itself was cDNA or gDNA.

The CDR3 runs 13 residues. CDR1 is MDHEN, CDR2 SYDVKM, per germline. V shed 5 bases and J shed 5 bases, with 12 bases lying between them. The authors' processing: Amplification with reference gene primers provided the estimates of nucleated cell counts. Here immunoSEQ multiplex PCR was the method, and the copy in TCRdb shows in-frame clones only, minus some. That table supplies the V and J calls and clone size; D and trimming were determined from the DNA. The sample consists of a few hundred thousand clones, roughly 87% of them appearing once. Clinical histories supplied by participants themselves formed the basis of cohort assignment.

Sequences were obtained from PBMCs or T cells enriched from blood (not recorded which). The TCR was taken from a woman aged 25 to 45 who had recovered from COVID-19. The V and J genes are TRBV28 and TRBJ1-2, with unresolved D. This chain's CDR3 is CASSLTVSYGYTF. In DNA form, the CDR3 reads TGTGCCAGCAGTCTCACAGTCTCATATGGCTACACCTTC.